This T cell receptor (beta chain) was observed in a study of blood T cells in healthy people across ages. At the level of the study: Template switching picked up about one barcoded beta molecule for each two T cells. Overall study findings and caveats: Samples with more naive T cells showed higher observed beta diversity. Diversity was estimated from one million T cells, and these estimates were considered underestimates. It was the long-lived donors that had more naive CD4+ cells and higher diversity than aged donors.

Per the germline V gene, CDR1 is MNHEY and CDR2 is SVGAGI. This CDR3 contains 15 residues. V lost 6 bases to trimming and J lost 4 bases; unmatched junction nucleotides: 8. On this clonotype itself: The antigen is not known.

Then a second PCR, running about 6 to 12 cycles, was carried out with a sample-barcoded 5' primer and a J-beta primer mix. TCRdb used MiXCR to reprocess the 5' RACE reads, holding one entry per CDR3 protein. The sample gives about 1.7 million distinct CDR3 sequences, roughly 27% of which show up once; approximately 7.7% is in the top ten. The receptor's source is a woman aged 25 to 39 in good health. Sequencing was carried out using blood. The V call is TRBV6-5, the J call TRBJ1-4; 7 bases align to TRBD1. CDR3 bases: TGTGCCAGCAGGGACCGGGACAGCCTTAATGAAAAACTGTTTTTT. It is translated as CASRDRDSLNEKLFF.